The next 3 T cell receptor beta chains were all read from a single sample in a study of T cell changes during pregnancy in multiple sclerosis. The table came from immunoSEQ multiplex PCR; TCRdb's copy has only in-frame clones and leaves some out. In the table there are around 52,000 clones, over 80% of which are singletons. This specimen consisted of CD4+ T cells from peripheral blood mononuclear cells, obtained after pregnancy. All receptors derive from a female donor in good health, enrolled as a control in a pregnancy study.

The V call is TRBV13, the J call TRBJ2-3; 10 positions agree with TRBD1. Germline-derived CDR1 and CDR2 are PRHDT and FYEKMQ (reference sequence). The V gene end was trimmed by 5 bases and the J gene end by 4 bases; junction bases not matched to a gene: 6. The CDR3 is 15 residues long. CDR3 residues: CASSIRQGAADTQYF. DNA of the CDR3: TGTGCCAGCAGCATTCGACAGGGGGCGGCAGATACGCAGTATTTT.

The V call is TRBV7-2, the J call TRBJ2-7; D gene unclear. The V end was cut by 1 base, the J end by 0 bases, with 10 bases between. This CDR3 comprises 15 residues. Germline-derived CDR1 and CDR2 are SGHTA and FQGNSA. The CDR3 loop is CASSLEATASYEQYF. The CDR3 coding sequence is TGTGCCAGCAGCTTAGAGGCCACAGCCTCCTACGAGCAGTACTTC.

The genes are TRBV2 and TRBJ2-3; 10 bases line up with TRBD2. The CDR3 is 15 amino acids. With 4 bases clipped from V and 4 bases from J, the junction kept 5 bases outside the gene matches. Germline assignment: CDR1 SNHLY and CDR2 FYNNEI. The CDR3 region has the DNA TGTGCCAGCAGTGGGGCTAGCGGGGGTCCAGATACGCAGTATTTT. It translates to CASSGASGGPDTQYF.